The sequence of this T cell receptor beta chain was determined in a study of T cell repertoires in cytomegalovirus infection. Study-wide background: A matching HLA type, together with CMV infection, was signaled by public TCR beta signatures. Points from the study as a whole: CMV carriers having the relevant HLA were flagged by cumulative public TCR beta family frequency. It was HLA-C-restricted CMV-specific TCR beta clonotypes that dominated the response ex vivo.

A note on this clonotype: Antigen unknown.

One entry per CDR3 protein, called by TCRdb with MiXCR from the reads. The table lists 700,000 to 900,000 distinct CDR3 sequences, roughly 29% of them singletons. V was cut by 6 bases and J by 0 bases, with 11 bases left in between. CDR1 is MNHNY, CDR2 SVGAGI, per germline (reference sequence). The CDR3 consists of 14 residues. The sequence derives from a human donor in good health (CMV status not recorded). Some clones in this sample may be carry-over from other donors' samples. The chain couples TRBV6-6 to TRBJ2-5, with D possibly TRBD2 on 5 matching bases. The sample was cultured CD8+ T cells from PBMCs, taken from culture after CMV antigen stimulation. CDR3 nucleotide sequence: TGTGCCAGCAGCCAGCGGTGGTACCAAGAGACCCAGTACTTC. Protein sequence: CASSQRWYQETQYF.